These 18 T cell receptor beta chains share one sample of origin, sequenced in a study of blood T cell repertoires in COVID-19. TCRdb's copy holds only in-frame clones and misses some; the assay was immunoSEQ multiplex PCR. The table has 250,000 or so clones, more than 80% seen once; the top ten hold roughly 5%. What was sequenced was peripheral blood. The receptors were sampled from a human donor in a cohort sampled during active COVID-19.

The chain couples TRBV6-5 to TRBJ2-3; D gene ambiguous. Per germline, CDR1 MNHEY and CDR2 SVGAGI. The CDR3 covers 16 residues. Trimming pared 0 bases from V and 1 base from J, leaving 11 bases between. The CDR3 region is CASSYSGQTGTDTQYF. The CDR3 DNA sequence: TGTGCCAGCAGTTACTCTGGCCAGACTGGCACAGATACGCAGTATTTT.

The rearrangement joins TRBV24-1 to TRBJ1-6; D is perhaps TRBD1 (6 bases). V was clipped by 7 bases and J by 7 bases, with 13 bases between them. The germline gives CDR1 KGHDR, CDR2 SFDVKD. The length of the CDR3 is 14 residues. The CDR3 here is CATSLSTGNSPLHF. DNA for the CDR3: TGTGCCACCAGCTTATCTACAGGGAATTCACCCCTCCACTTT.

The V call is TRBV27, the J call TRBJ2-1; 15 bases align to TRBD2. CDR1 is MNHEY and CDR2 is SMNVEV in the germline V gene (reference sequence). CDR3 length: 16 residues. With V trimmed by 3 bases and J by 9 bases, 6 bases remained unmatched. The CDR3 loop reads CASSFGLAGGPGEQFF. CDR3 sequence (DNA): TGTGCCAGCAGTTTTGGACTAGCGGGGGGGCCTGGTGAGCAGTTCTTC.

This clone appeared a single time. Compared with germline, one end of the junction differs, possibly owing to a read error. The chain couples TRBV7-9 to TRBJ2-1; D gene uncertain. Germline V gene sequence: CDR1 SEHNR, CDR2 FQNEAQ (reference sequence). The length of the CDR3 is 11 residues. The CDR3 nucleotides are TGTGCCAGCAGCGAGGATCGTGAGGAGTTCTTC. Residues: CASSEDREEFF. Supplemented by reference TRBV7-9 and TRBJ2-1, the full variable domain reads DTGVSQNPRHKITKRGQNVTFRCDPISEHNRLYWYRQTLGQGPEFLTYFQNEAQLEKSRLLSDRFSAERPKGSFSTLEIQRTEQGDSAMYLCASSEDREEFFGPGTRLTVL.

The chain links TRBV18 to TRBJ1-1; the D gene is possibly TRBD1 (5 bases). CDR1 and CDR2 (germline): KGHSH, LQKENI. The CDR3 runs to 14 residues. Trimming left V 2 bases short and J 4 bases short, with 11 bases between. The CDR3 DNA sequence: TGTGCCAGCTCACCAAGCAAGGGGCTCACTGAAGCTTTCTTT. This sequence encodes CASSPSKGLTEAFF. Based on the CDR3 plus reference TRBV18 and TRBJ1-1, the full variable domain is NAGVMQNPRHLVRRRGQEARLRCSPMKGHSHVYWYRQLPEEGLKFMVYLQKENIIDESGMPKERFSAEFPKEGPSILRIQQVVRGDSAAYFCASSPSKGLTEAFFGQGTRLTVV.

This clone showed up just once. The chain links TRBV18 to TRBJ2-1; TRBD2 matches at 13 bases. The trim removed 3 bases at V and 0 bases at J, leaving 8 bases unmatched. CDR1 KGHSH and CDR2 LQKENI come from the germline V gene. This CDR3 region has 19 residues. CDR3: CASSPKETSGGRSYNEQFF. The CDR3 region has the DNA TGTGCCAGCTCACCTAAGGAGACTAGCGGGGGGCGCTCCTACAATGAGCAGTTCTTC.

The chain joins TRBV28 to TRBJ1-2; D remains ambiguous. The CDR3 is made up of 13 amino acids. V was shortened by 1 base and J by 4 bases, with 7 bases between the two germline ends. Germline CDR1 and CDR2: MDHEN and SYDVKM. CDR3 region: CASSLSGIYGYTF. CDR3 DNA: TGTGCCAGCAGTTTATCGGGAATCTATGGCTACACCTTC.

In its sample, this clone was seen once. This sequence joins TRBV19 and TRBJ1-5; 7 nucleotides agree with TRBD1. The V and J ends lost 7 bases and 4 bases, in that order; junction bases with no gene match: 7. This CDR3 has 14 residues. Per germline, CDR1 LNHDA and CDR2 SQIVND (reference sequence). CDR3 sequence (DNA): TGTGCCAGTAACCGGGACAGCCAAAATCAGCCCCAGCATTTT. Its protein is CASNRDSQNQPQHF.

The genes are TRBV7-9 and TRBJ2-7; a weak D match, TRBD1 (6 bases). V was pared by 5 bases and J by 5 bases, with 19 bases between. The CDR3 runs 15 residues. Germline-derived CDR1 and CDR2 are SEHNR and FQNEAQ (reference sequence). In DNA, the CDR3 is TGTGCCAGCAGCCCGCGCCACAGGGAATCACACGAGCAGTACTTC. It encodes CASSPRHRESHEQYF.

This chain uses TRBV3-1 (or the pseudogene TRBV3-2) with TRBJ2-7, with D unresolved. Trimming cost V 1 base and J 3 bases, with 7 bases left between them. The CDR3 is 13 amino acids. The germline V gene has CDR1 LGHDT and CDR2 YNNKEL (reference sequence). This CDR3 is CASSQVTDYEQYF. CDR3 coding DNA: TGTGCCAGCAGCCAAGTCACTGACTACGAGCAGTACTTC.

This sequence joins TRBV10-3 and TRBJ1-1; tentatively, D is TRBD1 (5 bases). Trimming removed 10 bases at V and 1 base at J, with 13 bases between. Germline CDR1 is ENHRY and CDR2 is SYGVKD. The CDR3 loop spans 13 amino acids. CDR3 DNA: TGTGCCACCGCCAGACAGCAGAACACTGAAGCTTTCTTT. This translates into CATARQQNTEAFF.

As to this clone: One base away lies a much larger clone, so this may be a sequencing read error. Other DNA sequences in the sample encode the same CDR3. The chain combines TRBV6-1 with TRBJ1-1; D unresolved. Per germline, CDR1 MNHNS and CDR2 SASEGT. The CDR3 covers 14 residues. Trimming stripped 2 bases from V and 2 bases from J, with 9 bases between. The CDR3 nucleotides read TGTGCCAGCAGTGAAATGACATTAAACACTGAAGCTTTCTTT. Translation gives CASSEMTLNTEAFF.

This clone was seen a few times. This sequence joins TRBV7-2 and TRBJ1-2; D not resolved. The CDR3 covers 15 residues. V was clipped by 1 base and J by 5 bases, with 14 bases between them. The germline V gene encodes CDR1 SGHTA and CDR2 FQGNSA. In DNA form, the CDR3 reads TGTGCCAGCAGCTTAGTTCGGGATTCTCGGTATGGCTACACCTTC. Translated: CASSLVRDSRYGYTF.

The chain links TRBV5-5 to TRBJ2-7; 12 bases map to TRBD1. The V gene end was trimmed by 2 bases and the J gene end by 7 bases; junction bases not matched to a gene: 10. The germline V gene has CDR1 SGHKS and CDR2 YYEKEE (reference sequence). This CDR3 has 16 residues. Here the CDR3 reads CASSFVRDRGPGEQYF. CDR3 bases: TGTGCCAGCAGCTTCGTCCGGGACAGGGGGCCAGGGGAGCAGTACTTC.

The rearrangement joins TRBV9 to TRBJ1-3; TRBD1 matches at 8 bases. Germline CDR1 reads SGDLS; CDR2 reads YYNGEE. This CDR3 spans 15 amino acids. Trimming at V came to 3 bases and at J to 4 bases, leaving 6 bases not matched to a gene. Here the CDR3 DNA reads TGTGCCAGCAGCGCCCAGGGGGCACCCGGAAACACCATATATTTT. Encoded protein: CASSAQGAPGNTIYF.

This sequence joins TRBV28 and TRBJ1-6, with TRBD1 matching over 7 bases. The CDR3 spans 16 residues. Germline lookup yields CDR1 MDHEN and CDR2 SYDVKM. Unmatched junction bases numbered 10, after V lost 4 bases and J lost 7 bases. This CDR3 reads CASSSSGQAVNSPLHF. CDR3 nucleotide sequence: TGTGCCAGCAGTTCGTCAGGACAGGCCGTGAATTCACCCCTCCACTTT.

This clone was detected a few times. The chain joins TRBV5-4 to TRBJ2-1; TRBD2 matches 7 bases. V gave up 2 bases and J gave up 6 bases; unmatched junction bases: 8. The CDR3 is 15 amino acids. From germline, CDR1 is SGHNT and CDR2 YYREEE (reference sequence). In DNA, the CDR3 is TGTGCCAGCAGCTTAACTGGCGGGAGCTTCAATGAGCAGTTCTTC. As protein: CASSLTGGSFNEQFF.

V and J are TRBV28 and TRBJ2-7, with 8 bases aligning to TRBD1. The V gene's germline CDR1 is MDHEN and CDR2 SYDVKM. This CDR3 region has 12 residues. The J segment lost 7 bases and the V segment lost 6 bases, leaving 5 bases of the junction unmatched. The CDR3 nucleotides are TGTGCCAGCAGCAGACAGGGGTGGGAGCAGTACTTC. Amino acid sequence: CASSRQGWEQYF. Full variable domain (missing parts from reference TRBV28 and TRBJ2-7): DVKVTQSSRYLVKRTGEKVFLECVQDMDHENMFWYRQDPGLGLRLIYFSYDVKMKEKGDIPEGYSVSREKKERFSLILESASTNQTSMYLCASSRQGWEQYFGPGTRLTVT.